A single sample gave rise to the 5 T cell receptor beta chains below, sequenced in a study of blood T cell repertoires in COVID-19. Measured with immunoSEQ multiplex PCR; TCRdb has only the in-frame clones, and not every one. The profile covers 350,000 to 500,000 clones, with more than 70% appearing a single time and roughly 1.4% taken by the ten largest. The sample was PBMCs or T cells enriched from blood (not recorded which). These receptors all come from a woman under 30 who had been exposed to COVID-19.

The table lists this clone with a few counts. The chain uses TRBV28 and TRBJ1-3; tentatively, D is TRBD1 (6 bases). This CDR3 contains 15 residues. Per the germline V gene, CDR1 is MDHEN and CDR2 is SYDVKM. V gave up 1 base and J gave up 2 bases, with 9 bases separating them. CDR3 residues: CASSLSGEPGNTIYF. The CDR3 nucleotides read TGTGCCAGCAGTTTATCAGGGGAGCCTGGAAACACCATATATTTT.

CDR3 sequence (DNA): TGTGCCAGCAGCTTGGGACAGATGCCAGGTTCGGGCACTGAAGCTTTCTTT. It encodes CASSLGQMPGSGTEAFF. The rearrangement uses TRBV5-5 and TRBJ1-1; tentatively, D is TRBD1 (5 bases). This CDR3 region has 17 residues. The germline gives CDR1 SGHKS, CDR2 YYEKEE (reference sequence). Trimming stripped 0 bases from V and 4 bases from J, with 19 bases between. Complete variable domain (other parts from reference TRBV5-5 and TRBJ1-1): DAGVTQSPTHLIKTRGQQVTLRCSPISGHKSVSWYQQVLGQGPQFIFQYYEKEERGRGNFPDRFSARQFPNYSSELNVNALLLGDSALYLCASSLGQMPGSGTEAFFGQGTRLTVV.

V is TRBV28 and J is TRBJ1-5, with no clear D. The V gene's germline CDR1 is MDHEN and CDR2 SYDVKM. V lost 5 bases and J lost 7, with 12 bases in between. CDR3 length: 13 amino acids. The CDR3 loop is CASSDIPVQPQHF. The CDR3 DNA reads as TGTGCCAGCAGTGACATACCGGTCCAGCCCCAGCATTTT.

The genes are TRBV10-3 and TRBJ1-2; a weak D match, TRBD1 (6 bases). CDR3 size: 15 residues. CDR1 and CDR2 from the germline V gene are ENHRY and SYGVKD. Trimming removed 2 bases at V and 6 bases at J, with 16 bases between. The CDR3 region is CAISEPSGGADGYTF. The CDR3 bases are TGTGCCATCAGTGAGCCCAGCGGGGGCGCGGATGGCTACACCTTC.

This chain joins TRBV12-2 and TRBJ2-7; the table calls TRBD2, which could not be checked here. TRBV12-2 constitutes a pseudogene. The CDR3 has 14 residues. The CDR3 coding sequence is TGTGCAAGTCGCTTCGTGACTAGCTCCTACGAGCAGTACTTC. As protein: CASRFVTSSYEQYF.